The rows below give T cell receptor beta chains drawn from one sample of a study of T cells in Graves' hyperthyroidism and ophthalmopathy. TCRdb recomputed calls from the multiplex PCR reads with MiXCR, one row per CDR3 protein. The sample contains about 600,000 distinct CDR3 sequences, 16% of which appear only once. Sequencing was carried out using blood. Source of these receptors: a woman aged 40 to 49 with Graves' ophthalmopathy. The CDR3 runs from the conserved cysteine through the conserved F or W. D genes are given only for firm matches. Clone size, where shown, is once, few, many, or a class for clones that have expanded.

clone size: many
J gene: TRBJ2-5
V gene: TRBV12-3/TRBV12-4
D gene: TRBD1
CDR3 protein: CASSSTRGRKTQYF
CDR3 DNA: TGTGCCAGCAGTAGCACCAGGGGGCGAAAGACCCAGTACTTC

clone size: many
J gene: TRBJ1-2
V gene: TRBV6-1
D gene: TRBD1
CDR3 protein: CASSFGQGQEGYTF
CDR3 DNA: TGTGCCAGCAGTTTCGGACAGGGCCAGGAGGGCTACACCTTC

clone size: few
J gene: TRBJ2-7
V gene: TRBV5-1
D gene: TRBD1
CDR3 protein: CASSRETGGSYEQYF
CDR3 DNA: TGCGCCAGCAGCCGAGAGACAGGGGGCTCCTACGAGCAGTACTTC

clone size: few
J gene: TRBJ1-5
V gene: TRBV6-1
D gene: .
CDR3 protein: CASSQSGNQPQHF
CDR3 DNA: TGTGCCAGCAGTCAGTCAGGCAATCAGCCCCAGCATTTT

clone size: many
J gene: TRBJ2-7
V gene: TRBV6-1
D gene: .
CDR3 protein: CASSKPGHSSRYEQYF
CDR3 DNA: TGTGCCAGCAGTAAACCGGGACACAGTTCCCGTTACGAGCAGTACTTC

clone size: .
J gene: TRBJ1-6
V gene: TRBV10-2
D gene: .
CDR3 protein: CASTGSRSPLHF
CDR3 DNA: TGCGCCAGCACGGGGTCTCGATCACCCCTCCACTTT

clone size: .
J gene: TRBJ1-3
V gene: TRBV7-9
D gene: .
CDR3 protein: CASSPYSGSSGNTIYF
CDR3 DNA: TGTGCCAGCAGCCCATACAGTGGGAGCTCTGGAAACACCATATATTTT

clone size: .
J gene: TRBJ1-6
V gene: TRBV9
D gene: .
CDR3 protein: CASSGDLSSPLHF
CDR3 DNA: TGTGCCAGCAGCGGTGATTTGAGTTCACCCCTCCACTTT

clone size: many
J gene: TRBJ1-2
V gene: TRBV3-1
D gene: .
CDR3 protein: CASSQNNYGYTF
CDR3 DNA: TGTGCCAGCAGCCAAAATAACTATGGCTACACCTTC

clone size: .
J gene: TRBJ2-5
V gene: TRBV11-2
D gene: .
CDR3 protein: CASSRAAWETQYF
CDR3 DNA: TGTGCCAGCAGCCGCGCGGCGTGGGAGACCCAGTACTTC

clone size: few
J gene: TRBJ2-3
V gene: TRBV30
D gene: TRBD2
CDR3 protein: CAWSELAGVAFQYF
CDR3 DNA: TGTGCCTGGAGTGAATTAGCGGGAGTCGCCTTTCAGTATTTT

clone size: many
J gene: TRBJ1-1
V gene: TRBV5-1
D gene: .
CDR3 protein: CASSLDYWDTGAFF
CDR3 DNA: TGCGCCAGCAGCTTGGATTATTGGGACACAGGAGCTTTCTTT

clone size: many
J gene: TRBJ2-7
V gene: TRBV20-1
D gene: .
CDR3 protein: CSVEQGDEQYF
CDR3 DNA: TGCAGTGTCGAACAGGGCGACGAGCAGTACTTC

clone size: .
J gene: TRBJ1-4
V gene: TRBV7-9
D gene: .
CDR3 protein: CASSLVLVRDSNEKLFF
CDR3 DNA: TGTGCCAGCAGCTTAGTGTTGGTCCGGGACTCTAATGAAAAACTGTTTTTT

clone size: few
J gene: TRBJ2-2
V gene: TRBV7-9
D gene: .
CDR3 protein: CASSLGWQTNTGELFF
CDR3 DNA: TGTGCCAGCAGCTTAGGTTGGCAGACGAACACCGGGGAGCTGTTTTTT

clone size: .
J gene: TRBJ2-3
V gene: TRBV12-3/TRBV12-4
D gene: TRBD2
CDR3 protein: CASSSAGGLSDTQYF
CDR3 DNA: TGTGCCAGCAGTTCTGCGGGGGGGCTGAGTGATACGCAGTATTTT

clone size: .
J gene: TRBJ2-1
V gene: TRBV7-9
D gene: .
CDR3 protein: CASSSGTTKTYNEQFF
CDR3 DNA: TGTGCCAGCAGCTCCGGGACCACCAAAACTTACAATGAGCAGTTCTTC

clone size: many
J gene: TRBJ2-3
V gene: TRBV28
D gene: TRBD2
CDR3 protein: CASTVLAGGADTQYF
CDR3 DNA: TGTGCCAGCACCGTACTAGCGGGAGGAGCAGATACGCAGTATTTT

clone size: many
J gene: TRBJ1-5
V gene: TRBV28
D gene: TRBD1
CDR3 protein: CASSDRGRVEQPQHF
CDR3 DNA: TGTGCCAGCAGTGACAGGGGTAGGGTAGAGCAGCCCCAGCATTTT

clone size: few
J gene: TRBJ2-2
V gene: TRBV30
D gene: .
CDR3 protein: CAWRNSPGELFF
CDR3 DNA: TGTGCCTGGAGGAATAGCCCCGGGGAGCTGTTTTTT

clone size: .
J gene: TRBJ2-3
V gene: TRBV5-1
D gene: TRBD2
CDR3 protein: CASSLAGLADFTDTQYF
CDR3 DNA: TGCGCCAGCAGCTTGGCAGGACTAGCGGACTTCACAGATACGCAGTATTTT

clone size: .
J gene: TRBJ2-2
V gene: TRBV19
D gene: .
CDR3 protein: CASSIVWRGSTGELFF
CDR3 DNA: TGTGCCAGTAGTATAGTGTGGAGGGGAAGCACCGGGGAGCTGTTTTTT

clone size: .
J gene: TRBJ1-1
V gene: TRBV2
D gene: .
CDR3 protein: CASRANGGGNTEAFF
CDR3 DNA: TGTGCCAGCAGAGCAAACGGCGGGGGGAACACTGAAGCTTTCTTT

clone size: many
J gene: TRBJ2-1
V gene: TRBV27
D gene: TRBD2
CDR3 protein: CASTSPGLAGNEQFF
CDR3 DNA: TGTGCCAGCACCTCCCCCGGGCTAGCGGGCAATGAGCAGTTCTTC

clone size: many
J gene: TRBJ2-3
V gene: TRBV6-1
D gene: TRBD2
CDR3 protein: CASSEYGGRTDTQYF
CDR3 DNA: TGTGCCAGCAGTGAATACGGGGGGAGGACAGATACGCAGTATTTT

clone size: .
J gene: TRBJ1-5
V gene: TRBV12-3/TRBV12-4
D gene: .
CDR3 protein: CASSLLGDNQPQHF
CDR3 DNA: TGTGCCAGCAGTTTATTAGGGGACAATCAGCCCCAGCATTTT

clone size: many
J gene: TRBJ2-3
V gene: TRBV2
D gene: .
CDR3 protein: CASRIRVVGTDTQYF
CDR3 DNA: TGTGCCAGCAGAATCCGCGTGGTGGGTACAGATACGCAGTATTTT

clone size: many
J gene: TRBJ2-1
V gene: TRBV30
D gene: .
CDR3 protein: CAWSIDPGHVGNEQFF
CDR3 DNA: TGTGCCTGGAGTATAGATCCGGGACACGTTGGCAATGAGCAGTTCTTC

clone size: .
J gene: TRBJ2-1
V gene: TRBV6-1
D gene: .
CDR3 protein: CASRSLRAGGLNEQFF
CDR3 DNA: TGTGCCAGCAGATCTCTAAGGGCAGGGGGGTTGAATGAGCAGTTCTTC

clone size: .
J gene: TRBJ1-2
V gene: TRBV5-6
D gene: .
CDR3 protein: CASSPLGAGYGYTF
CDR3 DNA: TGTGCCAGCAGCCCGCTCGGTGCCGGGTATGGCTACACCTTC

clone size: many
J gene: TRBJ1-4
V gene: TRBV27
D gene: TRBD1
CDR3 protein: CASSRTGMGEKLFF
CDR3 DNA: TGTGCCAGCAGTCGGACAGGGATGGGTGAAAAACTGTTTTTT

clone size: many
J gene: TRBJ1-1
V gene: TRBV18
D gene: .
CDR3 protein: CASSLHLNTEAFF
CDR3 DNA: TGTGCCAGCTCACTCCATTTGAACACTGAAGCTTTCTTT

clone size: .
J gene: TRBJ1-5
V gene: TRBV6-1
D gene: TRBD1
CDR3 protein: CASQDKGANNQPQHF
CDR3 DNA: TGTGCCAGCCAGGACAAGGGGGCGAACAATCAGCCCCAGCATTTT

clone size: many
J gene: TRBJ1-1
V gene: TRBV6-7
D gene: .
CDR3 protein: CASSARQHLPGGTEAFF
CDR3 DNA: TGTGCCAGCAGTGCACGACAGCACTTGCCGGGTGGTACTGAAGCTTTCTTT

clone size: .
J gene: TRBJ2-1
V gene: TRBV9
D gene: .
CDR3 protein: CASSVDTGRYNEQFF
CDR3 DNA: TGTGCCAGCAGCGTAGATACAGGGAGGTACAATGAGCAGTTCTTC

clone size: many
J gene: TRBJ1-3
V gene: TRBV19
D gene: .
CDR3 protein: CASNSGTSNSGNTIYF
CDR3 DNA: TGTGCCAGTAATTCCGGGACATCCAACTCTGGAAACACCATATATTTT

clone size: many
J gene: TRBJ1-2
V gene: TRBV27
D gene: .
CDR3 protein: CASREWGNYGYTF
CDR3 DNA: TGTGCCAGCAGGGAGTGGGGTAACTATGGCTACACCTTC

clone size: many
J gene: TRBJ2-1
V gene: TRBV7-6
D gene: TRBD2
CDR3 protein: CASSSAGLAGGREQFF
CDR3 DNA: TGTGCCAGCAGCTCCGCGGGACTAGCGGGGGGCCGTGAGCAGTTCTTC

clone size: .
J gene: TRBJ2-5
V gene: TRBV11-2
D gene: .
CDR3 protein: CASSPGTCGETQYF
CDR3 DNA: TGTGCCAGCAGCCCCGGGACCTGCGGAGAGACCCAGTACTTC

clone size: many
J gene: TRBJ1-2
V gene: TRBV3-1
D gene: .
CDR3 protein: CASSRRGLNYGYTF
CDR3 DNA: TGTGCCAGCAGCCGACGCGGCCTAAACTATGGCTACACCTTC

clone size: few
J gene: TRBJ2-5
V gene: TRBV4-1
D gene: .
CDR3 protein: CASSLLLQTWQETQYF
CDR3 DNA: TGCGCCAGCAGCCTCCTACTTCAGACATGGCAAGAGACCCAGTACTTC

clone size: .
J gene: TRBJ1-2
V gene: TRBV20-1
D gene: .
CDR3 protein: CSARDRAIITDGYTF
CDR3 DNA: TGCAGTGCCCGGGACCGAGCGATCATTACCGATGGCTACACCTTC

clone size: few
J gene: TRBJ1-2
V gene: TRBV6-1
D gene: .
CDR3 protein: CASSEPQGSRGYTF
CDR3 DNA: TGTGCCAGCAGTGAACCACAGGGTTCTAGAGGCTACACCTTC

clone size: .
J gene: TRBJ1-5
V gene: TRBV19
D gene: .
CDR3 protein: CASSPRTPSYQPQHF
CDR3 DNA: TGTGCCAGTAGTCCCCGGACCCCAAGTTATCAGCCCCAGCATTTT

clone size: .
J gene: TRBJ2-1
V gene: TRBV5-4
D gene: .
CDR3 protein: CASSLATGNEQFF
CDR3 DNA: TGTGCCAGCAGCTTGGCCACGGGGAATGAGCAGTTCTTC

clone size: many
J gene: TRBJ2-1
V gene: TRBV2
D gene: TRBD1
CDR3 protein: CASSENRGNYNEQFF
CDR3 DNA: TGTGCCAGCAGTGAGAACAGGGGTAACTACAATGAGCAGTTCTTC

clone size: .
J gene: TRBJ1-2
V gene: TRBV24-1
D gene: .
CDR3 protein: CATSDLDSRGYTF
CDR3 DNA: TGTGCCACCAGTGATTTGGACAGTCGGGGCTACACCTTC

clone size: many
J gene: TRBJ2-1
V gene: TRBV7-8
D gene: .
CDR3 protein: CASSLARGREQFF
CDR3 DNA: TGTGCCAGCAGCTTAGCGCGAGGGCGGGAGCAGTTCTTC

clone size: .
J gene: TRBJ2-7
V gene: TRBV6-1
D gene: .
CDR3 protein: CASSEGPLEQYF
CDR3 DNA: TGTGCCAGCAGTGAAGGCCCCCTAGAGCAGTACTTC

clone size: .
J gene: TRBJ2-7
V gene: TRBV6-1
D gene: TRBD1
CDR3 protein: CASSLRQGRGEQYF
CDR3 DNA: TGTGCCAGCAGTCTCCGACAGGGTAGAGGGGAGCAGTACTTC

clone size: many
J gene: TRBJ2-3
V gene: TRBV28
D gene: .
CDR3 protein: CASRKSFSGSTDTQYF
CDR3 DNA: TGTGCCAGCAGAAAGAGTTTTAGCGGATCCACAGATACGCAGTATTTT

clone size: many
J gene: TRBJ2-7
V gene: TRBV27
D gene: TRBD1
CDR3 protein: CASSLKPGQGYEQYF
CDR3 DNA: TGTGCCAGCAGTTTAAAGCCGGGACAGGGCTACGAGCAGTACTTC

clone size: many
J gene: TRBJ2-1
V gene: TRBV12-3/TRBV12-4
D gene: TRBD1
CDR3 protein: CASSLGRGPQGSYNEQFF
CDR3 DNA: TGTGCCAGCAGTTTAGGAAGGGGGCCGCAAGGCTCCTACAATGAGCAGTTCTTC

clone size: .
J gene: TRBJ2-7
V gene: TRBV24-1
D gene: .
CDR3 protein: CATSEAGRYEQYF
CDR3 DNA: TGTGCCACCAGTGAGGCAGGGAGGTACGAGCAGTACTTC

clone size: few
J gene: TRBJ2-1
V gene: TRBV10-3
D gene: .
CDR3 protein: CAISESETGRNEQFF
CDR3 DNA: TGTGCCATCAGTGAAAGTGAGACAGGGAGGAATGAGCAGTTCTTC

clone size: many
J gene: TRBJ2-1
V gene: TRBV4-2
D gene: .
CDR3 protein: CASSQDSRNNEQFF
CDR3 DNA: TGTGCCAGCAGCCAAGATAGCCGCAACAATGAGCAGTTCTTC

clone size: few
J gene: TRBJ1-3
V gene: TRBV6-1
D gene: TRBD1
CDR3 protein: CASSRGGSKGNTIYF
CDR3 DNA: TGTGCCAGCAGCCGAGGGGGCTCTAAAGGAAACACCATATATTTT